The 14 T cell receptor beta chains below come from one sample, sequenced in a study of cytomegalovirus exposure and HLA in healthy donors (dated by TCRdb to 2016 to 2017). Libraries were prepared through the immunoSEQ multiplex PCR assay. For the multiplex PCR, a mixture combining 60 forward primers for TCR Vbeta segments and 13 reverse primers for TCR Jbeta segments was used. Imported from immuneACCESS, the table was reduced by TCRdb to in-frame sequences with V and J called. These copies leave out some clones; in studies compared against another copy, an unresolved V gene accounts for under half, and the cause of the remainder is not known. This sample gives about 120,000 clones in total; 50% to 65% of them show up just once. The top ten clonotypes cover more than 8% of the sample. The sample comprised PBMCs. All receptors come from a woman between 35 and 50 years old in good health and CMV-seropositive.

The chain has TRBV2 and TRBJ2-5; TRBD1 agrees at 8 bases. With 5 bases clipped from V and 4 bases from J, the junction kept 9 bases outside the gene matches. Germline loops: CDR1 SNHLY, CDR2 FYNNEI. The length of the CDR3 is 15 residues. CDR3 sequence reads: CASSIQGTGGETQYF. The CDR3 DNA reads TGTGCCAGCAGTATACAGGGAACAGGGGGAGAGACCCAGTACTTC.

This chain links TRBV27 with TRBJ1-1, with 8 positions matching TRBD1. Unmatched junction bases numbered 8, after V lost 3 bases and J lost 2 bases. The CDR3 is 16 amino acids. Germline lookup yields CDR1 MNHEY and CDR2 SMNVEV (reference sequence). The CDR3 nucleotides are TGTGCCAGCAGTTTTAAGACAGGGGACGGAAACACTGAAGCTTTCTTT. This sequence encodes CASSFKTGDGNTEAFF.

This CDR3 reads CASSLGRGSLSPVKFF. The CDR3 bases are TGTGCCAGCAGTTTGGGCAGGGGCAGCCTATCCCCGGTGAAGTTCTTC. This chain uses TRBV27 with TRBJ2-1; TRBD1 might be the D (6 bases). This CDR3 has 16 amino acids. Trimming stripped 3 bases from V and 14 bases from J, with 26 bases between. Germline CDR1 reads MNHEY; CDR2 reads SMNVEV (reference sequence).

The CDR3 protein is CASSHRDRVNEQFF. CDR3 sequence (DNA): TGTGCCAGCAGTCACCGGGACAGGGTCAATGAGCAGTTCTTC. This chain uses TRBV28 with TRBJ2-1; 9 nucleotides agree with TRBD1. V shed 5 bases, J shed 6 bases, and the junction held 5 bases outside the gene matches. Per germline, CDR1 MDHEN and CDR2 SYDVKM. This CDR3 region has 14 residues.

This clone has just a few counts. The chain carries TRBV7-7 and TRBJ2-2; a possible D gene is TRBD2 (5 bases). Trimming stripped 5 bases from V and 6 bases from J, with 16 bases between. CDR3 length: 15 residues. Germline CDR1 SSHAT, CDR2 FNYEAQ (reference sequence). The CDR3 loop is CASSPTLGSAGELFF. For the CDR3, the DNA is TGTGCCAGCAGCCCAACACTAGGTTCAGCCGGGGAGCTGTTTTTT.

The rearrangement joins TRBV4-2 to TRBJ2-1; a weak D match, TRBD1 (6 bases). V gave up 5 bases and J gave up 7 bases, with 12 bases separating them. Germline V gene sequence: CDR1 LGHNA, CDR2 YNFKEQ. This CDR3 contains 13 residues. The CDR3 DNA reads TGTGCCAGCAGCTTCGGACAGACAAATGAGCAGTTCTTC. Protein product: CASSFGQTNEQFF.

This clone showed up just a few times. The rearrangement uses TRBV9 and TRBJ1-4; TRBD1 agrees at 7 bases. CDR3 size: 15 residues. Losses at the gene ends were 6 bases for V and 5 bases for J; bases not matched to a gene: 10. Germline CDR1 reads SGDLS; CDR2 reads YYNGEE. The CDR3 here is CASKGGGAENEKLFF. CDR3 sequence (DNA): TGTGCCAGCAAAGGAGGGGGCGCGGAGAATGAAAAACTGTTTTTT.

The chain employs TRBV10-3 and TRBJ2-7; 7 positions agree with TRBD2. This CDR3 region has 14 residues. V dropped 10 bases and J dropped 6; count of bases not matched to a gene: 15. CDR1 and CDR2 from the germline V gene are ENHRY and SYGVKD. In nucleotides, the CDR3 is TGTGCCACCGCGGGACTATCGGTTTTTCCCGAGCAGTACTTC. The encoded protein is CATAGLSVFPEQYF.

The chain combines TRBV2 with TRBJ2-1; 11 nucleotides match TRBD1. CDR1 is SNHLY and CDR2 is FYNNEI in the germline V gene. Trimming took 7 bases from V and 8 from J; bases not matched to a gene: 10. The CDR3 is 15 residues long. The CDR3 loop reads CASMGRTGGLHEQFF. DNA of the CDR3: TGTGCCAGCATGGGTAGGACAGGGGGCCTACATGAGCAGTTCTTC.

V usage is TRBV11-2 and J usage is TRBJ2-3; 10 bases line up with TRBD1. J lost 3 bases, V lost 5 bases, and 2 bases had no gene match. In germline, CDR1 is SGHAT, CDR2 FQNNGV. This CDR3 contains 14 residues. This chain's CDR3 is CASSRDRGTDTQYF. CDR3 nucleotides: TGTGCCAGCAGCCGGGACAGGGGAACAGATACGCAGTATTTT.

This chain links TRBV5-4 with TRBJ1-2; 10 nucleotides align to TRBD1. CDR3 length: 12 residues. V lost 0 bases, J lost 13 bases, and 3 bases stayed unmatched. Germline loops: CDR1 SGHNT, CDR2 YYREEE (reference sequence). The CDR3 DNA reads TGTGCCAGCAGCTTGGGACAGGGGGCCGTCACCTTC. It is translated as CASSLGQGAVTF.

The V and J genes are TRBV15 and TRBJ2-2; 14 nucleotides match TRBD2. Trimming removed 3 bases from V and 5 bases from J; junction bases left unmatched: 2. The CDR3 runs to 16 residues. Germline V gene sequence: CDR1 LNHNV, CDR2 YYDKDF (reference sequence). The DNA of the CDR3 is TGTGCCACCAGCAGGGGACTAGCGGGAGCGACCGGGGAGCTGTTTTTT. Translating gives CATSRGLAGATGELFF.

V and J are TRBV19 and TRBJ2-7; TRBD2 is a possible D gene (5 bases). The CDR3 consists of 15 residues. The V end lost 3 bases, the J end lost 4 bases, and 16 bases lay between the germline ends. The V gene's germline CDR1 is LNHDA and CDR2 SQIVND (reference sequence). CDR3 sequence (DNA): TGTGCCAGTAGTATTTGGCATCATGAGGGATACGAGCAGTACTTC. This encodes CASSIWHHEGYEQYF.

About this clone: One end of the junction does not line up with germline, which may come from a read error. The rearrangement uses TRBV7-9 and TRBJ2-7; D possibly matches TRBD1 or TRBD2 (6 bases each). CDR1 is SEHNR and CDR2 is FQNEAQ in the germline V gene (reference sequence). CDR3 size: 15 residues. The CDR3 DNA reads as TGTTCCAGCAGCTTAGGGGGGCTAGGGTTCTACGAGCAGTACTTC. This gives the protein CSSSLGGLGFYEQYF. Using reference TRBV7-9 and TRBJ2-7 for the parts outside the CDR3, the full variable domain is DTGVSQNPRHKITKRGQNVTFRCDPISEHNRLYWYRQTLGQGPEFLTYFQNEAQLEKSRLLSDRFSAERPKGSFSTLEIQRTEQGDSAMYLCSSSLGGLGFYEQYFGPGTRLTVT.